This is a list of T cell receptor beta chains from one sample in a study of identical twins. TCRdb re-derived calls from the 5' RACE reads in MiXCR, one entry per CDR3 protein. Here the sample spans under 350,000 distinct CDR3 sequences, more than 8% being singletons. The same sample was also studied in work on yellow fever vaccine responses in identical twins.

The material sequenced was CD8+ T cells sorted from blood. The receptors were gathered from a woman aged 18 to 35 in good health. Each CDR3 is given with its conserved first and last residue. The D gene is left open where the match is weak. Clone size, where shown, is once, few, many, or a class for clones that have expanded.

d_call	clone_size	v_call	j_call	cdr3_nt	cdr3_aa
TRBD2	.	TRBV20-1	TRBJ2-5	TGCAGTGCTAGTACCCTCCTGGGGGGGCAAGAGACCCAGTACTTC	CSASTLLGGQETQYF
.	.	TRBV15	TRBJ2-3	TGTGCCACCACGGCGGGCCCGGACGGTAAAACTAGCACAGATACGCAGTATTTT	CATTAGPDGKTSTDTQYF
.	few	TRBV6-2/TRBV6-3	TRBJ2-5	TGTGCCAGCAGTTATTCGAGCGGGCCCAGCTTGGGGACCCAGTACTTC	CASSYSSGPSLGTQYF
TRBD1	.	TRBV6-1	TRBJ1-1	TGTGCCAGCAGTCAAAACAGGGGGAACACTGAAGCTTTCTTT	CASSQNRGNTEAFF
.	.	TRBV27	TRBJ2-7	TGTGCCAGCAGTTTAATTTCACCGCGGACGGACTCCTACGAGCAGTACTTC	CASSLISPRTDSYEQYF
.	many	TRBV4-3	TRBJ2-7	TGCGCCAGCAGCCAAGATCCCGCTGACTACGAGCAGTACTTC	CASSQDPADYEQYF
.	many	TRBV7-3	TRBJ2-3	TGTGCCAGCAGCTACGGGAAATCAGATACGCAGTATTTT	CASSYGKSDTQYF
TRBD1	many	TRBV7-8	TRBJ2-1	TGTGCCAGCAGCCCGGGGATTAGGTACAGGGGCTTCTACAATGAGCAGTTCTTC	CASSPGIRYRGFYNEQFF
.	many	TRBV5-5	TRBJ1-1	TGTGCCAGCAGCCCCACGGACAGACAGAACACTGAAGCTTTCTTT	CASSPTDRQNTEAFF
.	.	TRBV2	TRBJ2-1	TGTGCCAGCACTTGGGAGCAACCAAACAATGAGCAGTTCTTC	CASTWEQPNNEQFF
TRBD2	few	TRBV3-1	TRBJ2-5	TGTGCCAGCAGCCAAGGGTCTAGCGGGGGGGCCGGGGAGACCCAGTACTTC	CASSQGSSGGAGETQYF
.	few	TRBV10-1	TRBJ2-3	TGCGCCAGCAGTGAACCAAATCGGGATACGCAGTATTTT	CASSEPNRDTQYF
.	many	TRBV2	TRBJ2-1	TGTGCCAGCATGGGGAATGAGCAGTTCTTC	CASMGNEQFF
.	.	TRBV2	TRBJ1-2	TGTGCCAGCAGTGGGACACCCTCGGTGGATGGCTACACCTTC	CASSGTPSVDGYTF
.	many	TRBV7-9	TRBJ1-1	TGTGCCATTCTAAGGGGTCGGACTGAAGCTTTCTTT	CAILRGRTEAFF
TRBD2	few	TRBV14	TRBJ2-7	TGTGCCAGCAGCCCCGCCGGGACTATCCACTCCTACGAGCAGTACTTC	CASSPAGTIHSYEQYF
TRBD2	few	TRBV7-9	TRBJ2-1	TGTGCCACCTTAGGACTAGCGGGAGGGAATGAGCAGTTCTTC	CATLGLAGGNEQFF
TRBD1	many	TRBV2	TRBJ2-1	TGTGCCAGCAGTGAAGCCGACAGGGGGCAGGTCTTC	CASSEADRGQVF
TRBD2	.	TRBV15	TRBJ2-7	TGTGCCACCCAAGAGGGGGAAGCGGGAGCCCACGAGCAGTACTTC	CATQEGEAGAHEQYF